The 18 T cell receptor beta chains in this list originate from one sample, sequenced in a study of cytomegalovirus exposure and HLA in healthy donors. Use of 60 Vbeta and 13 Jbeta primers characterized the PCR. The method was immunoSEQ multiplex PCR; TCRdb's version includes in-frame clones alone and lacks a portion of them. The sample lists 100,000 to 150,000 clones, about 75% occurring once. Sequencing was done on a sample of PBMCs. The receptors shown here come from a woman aged 40 to 49 in good health and CMV-seronegative.

This chain connects TRBV9 to TRBJ1-3; perhaps TRBD1 as D (5 bases). This CDR3 region has 18 residues. The V gene lost 3 bases and the J gene lost 3 bases, with 22 bases spanning the gap. CDR1 is SGDLS, CDR2 YYNGEE, per germline. CDR3 loop: CASSASTGEDSHGNTIYF. The CDR3 nucleotides read TGTGCCAGCAGCGCCAGTACCGGAGAAGACAGCCATGGAAACACCATATATTTT.

The chain uses TRBV2 and TRBJ2-6, with 12 bases identical to TRBD1. J was trimmed by 2 bases and V by 6 bases; bases with no gene match: 8. The germline gives CDR1 SNHLY, CDR2 FYNNEI. CDR3 length: 18 residues. The CDR3 bases are TGTGCCAGCAGCCCCCAGGGACAGGGGGCGACTGGGGCCAACGTCCTGACTTTC. Protein sequence: CASSPQGQGATGANVLTF.

The chain combines TRBV14 with TRBJ1-2, with D possibly being TRBD1 (6 bases). The CDR3 is made up of 16 amino acids. The V and J ends lost 5 bases and 6 bases respectively, with 22 bases between them. CDR1 and CDR2 from the germline V gene are SGHDN and FVKESK. In DNA, the CDR3 is TGTGCCAGCAGCTTGATGAGAGGGGGTTTGATGAATGGCTACACCTTC. It yields the protein CASSLMRGGLMNGYTF.

The J gene is TRBJ1-1, the V gene TRBV5-1; D unresolved. Germline CDR1 and CDR2: SGHRS and YFSETQ. This CDR3 has 13 residues. Trimming took off 3 bases at V and 5 bases at J, with 11 bases between the two ends. The CDR3 bases are TGCGCCAGCAGCTCCGGGGAGAGGACTGAAGCTTTCTTT. It codes for CASSSGERTEAFF.

CDR3 protein: CASSVDAGGPTYEQYF. CDR3 nucleotides: TGTGCCAGCAGCGTAGACGCAGGGGGGCCCACCTACGAGCAGTACTTC. The V and J genes are TRBV9 and TRBJ2-7, with a weak D call TRBD1 (7 bases). The V end was cut by 0 bases, the J end by 2 bases, with 15 bases between. Germline V lookup: CDR1 SGDLS, CDR2 YYNGEE. The CDR3 has 16 residues. The complete variable domain, with remaining parts taken from reference TRBV9 and TRBJ2-7, reads DSGVTQTPKHLITATGQRVTLRCSPRSGDLSVYWYQQSLDQGLQFLIQYYNGEERAKGNILERFSAQQFPDLHSELNLSSLELGDSALYFCASSVDAGGPTYEQYFGPGTRLTVT.

The chain is built from TRBV5-1 and TRBJ1-4; TRBD1 agrees at 8 bases. The CDR3 totals 14 residues. Germline V gene data show CDR1 as SGHRS and CDR2 as YFSETQ. Unmatched junction bases numbered 2, after V lost 0 bases and J lost 7 bases. CDR3 sequence reads: CASSLGTGPEKLFF. CDR3 bases: TGCGCCAGCAGCTTGGGGACAGGGCCTGAAAAACTGTTTTTT.

The V call is TRBV19, the J call TRBJ2-1, with TRBD1 identical over 7 bases. Losses at the gene ends were 0 bases for V and 8 bases for J; bases not matched to a gene: 1. The CDR3 sequence is 13 residues long. Germline loops: CDR1 LNHDA, CDR2 SQIVND (reference sequence). DNA of the CDR3: TGTGCCAGTAGTATAGAAGGGGGCTATGAGCAGTTCTTC. It encodes CASSIEGGYEQFF.

The rearrangement links TRBV19 to TRBJ1-5, with 10 bases matching TRBD1. V lost 3 bases to trimming and J lost 6 bases; unmatched junction nucleotides: 5. CDR1 LNHDA and CDR2 SQIVND come from the germline V gene (reference sequence). The CDR3 spans 15 residues. CDR3 in amino acids: CASSMGQGRTQPQHF. The CDR3 DNA reads as TGTGCCAGTAGTATGGGACAGGGGAGGACTCAGCCCCAGCATTTT.

V is TRBV29-1 and J is TRBJ2-5; D is ambiguous. The CDR3 spans 12 residues. Germline assignment: CDR1 SQVTM and CDR2 ANQGSEA. The V end was cut by 7 bases, the J end by 5 bases, with 14 bases between. CDR3 in DNA: TGCAGCGCGAGCGTGACTTCGGAGACCCAGTACTTC. It encodes CSASVTSETQYF. Supplemented by reference TRBV29-1 and TRBJ2-5, the full variable domain reads SAVISQKPSRDICQRGTSLTIQCQVDSQVTMMFWYRQQPGQSLTLIATANQGSEATYESGFVIDKFPISRPNLTFSTLTVSNMSPEDSSIYLCSASVTSETQYFGPGTRLLVL.

The chain recombines TRBV6-5 with TRBJ1-2; TRBD1 agrees at 7 bases. The CDR3 runs to 14 residues. The junction had 2 bases not matched to a gene; V was cut back by 2 bases and J by 2 bases. Germline lookup yields CDR1 MNHEY and CDR2 SVGAGI. DNA for the CDR3: TGTGCCAGCAGTTACAGGGGGCTCAACTATGGCTACACCTTC. It codes for CASSYRGLNYGYTF.

This clone turned up a few times. V gene TRBV19 combines with J gene TRBJ2-5; a possible D gene is TRBD1 (6 bases). The CDR3 covers 13 residues. Germline CDR1 is LNHDA and CDR2 is SQIVND (reference sequence). Trimming removed 1 base at V and 4 bases at J, with 7 bases between. CDR3 bases: TGTGCCAGTAGTATAGTAGGGGGAGAGACCCAGTACTTC. Its protein product is CASSIVGGETQYF.

This sequence joins TRBV4-3 and TRBJ2-1; TRBD2 agrees at 9 bases. The CDR3 sequence is 20 residues long. From germline, CDR1 is LGHNA and CDR2 YSLEER. J was trimmed by 0 bases and V by 2 bases; bases with no gene match: 14. The DNA for the CDR3 is TGCGCCAGCAGCCAATCCCATGGAACTAGCGGGTCTTCCTCCTACAATGAGCAGTTCTTC. It translates to CASSQSHGTSGSSSYNEQFF.

This chain connects TRBV15 to TRBJ2-6; no clear D. The CDR3 sequence is 16 residues long. V was pared by 0 bases and J by 0 bases, with 6 bases between. Germline values: CDR1 LNHNV, CDR2 YYDKDF (reference sequence). The CDR3 reads CATSRDPVSGANVLTF. The CDR3 coding sequence is TGTGCCACCAGCAGAGACCCGGTCTCTGGGGCCAACGTCCTGACTTTC.

The chain couples TRBV6-5 to TRBJ2-6; D perhaps matches TRBD2 (6 bases). Deletions cut 2 bases from V and 4 bases from J, with 12 bases between. Germline V gives CDR1 MNHEY, CDR2 SVGAGI. The CDR3 consists of 16 residues. CDR3 in DNA: TGTGCCAGCAGTTACGGGAGGAGAGGGGGGGCCAACGTCCTGACTTTC. It is translated as CASSYGRRGGANVLTF.

The genes are TRBV6-4 and TRBJ2-1; 10 positions match TRBD2. Germline CDR1 reads MRHNA; CDR2 reads SNTAGT. The CDR3 runs to 15 residues. J was trimmed by 6 bases and V by 4 bases; bases with no gene match: 6. The CDR3 DNA reads TGTGCCAGCAGTGTAGCGATAGCGGGGGGCAATGAGCAGTTCTTC. Translation: CASSVAIAGGNEQFF.

The rearrangement uses TRBV2 and TRBJ1-2; D possibly corresponds to TRBD1 (5 bases). The CDR3 length is 13 residues. Trimming removed 6 bases at V and 3 bases at J, with 11 bases between. CDR1 is SNHLY and CDR2 is FYNNEI in the germline V gene. The CDR3, as DNA: TGTGCCAGCAGCCCGCGGGGCTACTATGGCTACACCTTC. Amino acids: CASSPRGYYGYTF.

V and J are TRBV5-4 and TRBJ2-5, with D possibly matching TRBD2 (6 bases). The CDR3 is made up of 13 amino acids. Germline CDR1 SGHNT, CDR2 YYREEE (reference sequence). With 4 bases removed from V and 4 bases from J, the gap between germline ends came to 11 bases. The CDR3 spells CASSVGGGETQYF. CDR3 bases: TGTGCCAGCAGCGTGGGGGGAGGAGAGACCCAGTACTTC.

There are a few counts of this clone. The chain has TRBV7-3 and TRBJ2-5; D is ambiguous. The V end was cut by 1 base, the J end by 0 bases, with 3 bases between. The germline gives CDR1 SGHTA, CDR2 FQGTGA. This CDR3 has 13 amino acids. Here the CDR3 reads CASSLIYQETQYF. The CDR3 DNA reads TGTGCCAGCAGCTTAATCTACCAAGAGACCCAGTACTTC.